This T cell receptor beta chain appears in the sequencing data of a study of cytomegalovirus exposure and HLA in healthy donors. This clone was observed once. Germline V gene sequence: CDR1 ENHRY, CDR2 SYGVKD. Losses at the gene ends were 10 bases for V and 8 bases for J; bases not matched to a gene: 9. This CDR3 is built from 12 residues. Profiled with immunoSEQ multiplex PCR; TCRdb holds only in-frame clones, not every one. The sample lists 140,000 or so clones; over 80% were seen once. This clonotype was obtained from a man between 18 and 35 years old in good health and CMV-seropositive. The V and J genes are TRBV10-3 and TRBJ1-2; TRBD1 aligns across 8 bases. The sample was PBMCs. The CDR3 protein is CATQGARRGYTF. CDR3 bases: TGTGCCACCCAGGGGGCTAGAAGGGGCTACACCTTC.